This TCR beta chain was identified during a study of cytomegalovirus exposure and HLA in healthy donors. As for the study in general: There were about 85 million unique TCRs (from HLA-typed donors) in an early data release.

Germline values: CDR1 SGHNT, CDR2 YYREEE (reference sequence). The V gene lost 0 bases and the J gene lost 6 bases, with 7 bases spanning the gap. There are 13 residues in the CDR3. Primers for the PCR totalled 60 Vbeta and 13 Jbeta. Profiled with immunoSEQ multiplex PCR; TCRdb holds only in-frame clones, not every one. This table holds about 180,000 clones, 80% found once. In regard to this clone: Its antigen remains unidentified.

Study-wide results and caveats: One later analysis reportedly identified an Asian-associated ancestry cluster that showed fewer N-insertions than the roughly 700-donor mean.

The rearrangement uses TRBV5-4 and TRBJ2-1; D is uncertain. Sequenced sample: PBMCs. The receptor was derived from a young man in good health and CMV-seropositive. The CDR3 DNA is TGTGCCAGCAGCTTGGAATCAGTCAATGAGCAGTTCTTC. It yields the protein CASSLESVNEQFF.